This T cell receptor (beta chain) stems from a study of CXCR3-negative and CXCR3-positive naive CD8 T cells. The authors made the TRB cDNA libraries by 5' RACE using UMI labels. Following a re-call of the 5' RACE reads, TCRdb has one entry per CDR3 protein and lacks DNA. The sample data list over 100,000 distinct CDR3 sequences. Input material: naive CXCR3- CD8+ T cells from blood. Subset of the sample: CD45RO-CCR7+CD27+CD95- naive CD8+ T cells lacking CXCR3 (TNR3-). This receptor was taken from a human donor in good health. Some clones in this sample may be carry-over from other donors' samples.

The CDR3 loop reads CSVGGQGFTDTQYF. The chain recombines TRBV29-1 with TRBJ2-3; TCRdb proposes TRBD1, but this gene call is untestable without DNA. The CDR3 spans 14 residues. CDR1 is SQVTM and CDR2 is ANQGSEA in the germline V gene.